The rows below give T cell receptor beta chains drawn from one sample of a study of blood T cell repertoires in COVID-19. Some clones are missing from TCRdb's copy, which holds only in-frame ones; the method was immunoSEQ multiplex PCR. This table holds 100,000 or so clones, more than 70% found once. Sequencing was performed on peripheral blood. The receptors shown here come from a human donor in a cohort sampled during active COVID-19. CDR3s include the opening cysteine and the closing phenylalanine or tryptophan. A D gene is named only where the DNA matches it firmly. Not every row has a clone size; where given, it reads once, few, many or a size class.

cdr3_aa: CASSKERTSGSSEQYF; cdr3_nt: TGTGCCAGCAGTAAAGAGCGGACTAGCGGGAGCTCCGAGCAGTACTTC; clone_size: -; j_call: TRBJ2-7; v_call: TRBV27; d_call: TRBD2
cdr3_aa: CASSQKQRGGDYTQYF; cdr3_nt: TGTGCCAGCAGTCAGAAGCAACGCGGCGGGGATTATACGCAGTATTTT; clone_size: -; j_call: TRBJ2-3; v_call: TRBV2; d_call: -
cdr3_aa: CASSLQDINTEAFF; cdr3_nt: TGCGCCAGCAGCCTACAGGACATCAACACTGAAGCTTTCTTT; clone_size: -; j_call: TRBJ1-1; v_call: TRBV5-1; d_call: -
cdr3_aa: CASSTTVKNIQYF; cdr3_nt: TGTGCCAGTAGTACTACAGTTAAAAACATTCAGTACTTC; clone_size: -; j_call: TRBJ2-4; v_call: TRBV19; d_call: -
cdr3_aa: CASSSQGAGNSPLHF; cdr3_nt: TGTGCCAGCAGCTCACAGGGGGCAGGCAATTCACCCCTCCACTTT; clone_size: -; j_call: TRBJ1-6; v_call: TRBV7-9; d_call: TRBD1
cdr3_aa: CASSFIGGPDEQYF; cdr3_nt: TGTGCCAGCAGCTTCATCGGAGGGCCTGACGAGCAGTACTTC; clone_size: -; j_call: TRBJ2-7; v_call: TRBV7-2; d_call: -
cdr3_aa: CASSDSRDGYTF; cdr3_nt: TGCGCCAGTAGTGATTCTCGGGATGGCTACACCTTC; clone_size: -; j_call: TRBJ1-2; v_call: TRBV5-1; d_call: -
cdr3_aa: CASSSRTGGETQYF; cdr3_nt: TGTGCCAGCAGCTCGAGGACAGGGGGAGAGACCCAGTACTTC; clone_size: few; j_call: TRBJ2-5; v_call: TRBV5-4; d_call: TRBD1
cdr3_aa: CASSEKTGGAFF; cdr3_nt: TGTGCCAGCAGTGAGAAGACAGGGGGAGCTTTCTTT; clone_size: once; j_call: TRBJ1-1; v_call: TRBV6-1; d_call: TRBD1
cdr3_aa: CASSFSHRDEAFF; cdr3_nt: TGTGCCAGCAGCTTTTCCCACAGGGATGAAGCTTTCTTT; clone_size: -; j_call: TRBJ1-1; v_call: TRBV11-2; d_call: -
cdr3_aa: CASSPGGKTNYGYTF; cdr3_nt: TGTGCCAGCTCACCAGGAGGGAAGACGAACTATGGCTACACCTTC; clone_size: -; j_call: TRBJ1-2; v_call: TRBV18; d_call: -
cdr3_aa: CSVDGGAGQPF; cdr3_nt: TGCAGCGTTGACGGTGGGGCCGGGCAACCCTTC; clone_size: -; j_call: TRBJ1-2; v_call: TRBV29-1; d_call: -
cdr3_aa: CAWSRLAEFGELFF; cdr3_nt: TGTGCCTGGAGTAGACTAGCGGAGTTCGGGGAGCTGTTTTTT; clone_size: -; j_call: TRBJ2-2; v_call: TRBV30; d_call: TRBD2
cdr3_aa: CASSHRYQGDEQYF; cdr3_nt: TGTGCCAGCAGCCACCGGTACCAGGGGGACGAGCAGTACTTC; clone_size: -; j_call: TRBJ2-7; v_call: TRBV27; d_call: TRBD1
cdr3_aa: CASSETGQGRQPQHF; cdr3_nt: TGTGCCAGCAGTGAAACGGGACAGGGACGGCAGCCCCAGCATTTT; clone_size: -; j_call: TRBJ1-5; v_call: TRBV6-1; d_call: TRBD1
cdr3_aa: CASSQDAVTSGSETQYF; cdr3_nt: TGCGCCAGCAGCCAAGATGCTGTGACTAGCGGGAGTGAGACCCAGTACTTC; clone_size: -; j_call: TRBJ2-5; v_call: TRBV4-3; d_call: TRBD2
cdr3_aa: CASSFGRESLREQFF; cdr3_nt: TGTGCCAGCAGCTTCGGCAGGGAATCCCTGAGGGAGCAGTTCTTC; clone_size: -; j_call: TRBJ2-1; v_call: TRBV5-4; d_call: -
cdr3_aa: CASRPDGQMNEAFF; cdr3_nt: TGTGCCAGCAGACCTGACGGACAGATGAACGAAGCTTTCTTT; clone_size: -; j_call: TRBJ1-1; v_call: TRBV6-2/TRBV6-3; d_call: -
cdr3_aa: CASSASGGDQGETQYF; cdr3_nt: TGTGCCAGCAGCGCTAGCGGGGGGGACCAAGGGGAGACCCAGTACTTC; clone_size: -; j_call: TRBJ2-5; v_call: TRBV9; d_call: TRBD2
cdr3_aa: CAISESGSRGEKLFF; cdr3_nt: TGTGCCATCAGTGAGTCGGGCAGTCGTGGGGAAAAACTGTTTTTT; clone_size: -; j_call: TRBJ1-4; v_call: TRBV10-3; d_call: -
cdr3_aa: CASSFSTGLDDYGYTF; cdr3_nt: TGTGCCAGCAGCTTCTCTACAGGGTTGGATGACTATGGCTACACCTTC; clone_size: once; j_call: TRBJ1-2; v_call: TRBV7-9; d_call: -
cdr3_aa: CASSSGSGETQYF; cdr3_nt: TGTGCCAGCTCTAGCGGGAGTGGCGAGACCCAGTACTTC; clone_size: -; j_call: TRBJ2-5; v_call: TRBV18; d_call: TRBD2
cdr3_aa: CASNKGPLNTEAFF; cdr3_nt: TGTGCCAGCAATAAGGGGCCCCTGAACACTGAAGCTTTCTTT; clone_size: -; j_call: TRBJ1-1; v_call: TRBV2; d_call: -
cdr3_aa: CASSQVGGGKRETQYF; cdr3_nt: TGTGCCAGCAGCCAAGTGGGCGGGGGGAAGCGAGAGACCCAGTACTTC; clone_size: once; j_call: TRBJ2-5; v_call: TRBV3-1/TRBV3-2; d_call: TRBD2
cdr3_aa: CASSQDSRGLNTEAFF; cdr3_nt: TGCGCCAGCAGCCAAGATTCTAGGGGGCTGAACACTGAAGCTTTCTTT; clone_size: -; j_call: TRBJ1-1; v_call: TRBV4-1; d_call: TRBD1
cdr3_aa: CASSSGGGPVNEQFF; cdr3_nt: TGTGCCAGCAGTAGCGGGGGGGGGCCGGTCAATGAGCAGTTCTTC; clone_size: -; j_call: TRBJ2-1; v_call: TRBV6-5; d_call: TRBD2
cdr3_aa: CSVEDTGQGKYEQYF; cdr3_nt: TGCAGCGTTGAAGATACGGGACAGGGGAAATACGAGCAGTACTTC; clone_size: few; j_call: TRBJ2-7; v_call: TRBV29-1; d_call: TRBD1
cdr3_aa: CAWSVTGGRNEQYF; cdr3_nt: TGTGCCTGGAGTGTAACCGGGGGTCGGAACGAGCAGTACTTC; clone_size: few; j_call: TRBJ2-7; v_call: TRBV30; d_call: -
cdr3_aa: CASSKQGANNQPQHF; cdr3_nt: TGTGCCAGCAGTAAACAGGGGGCGAACAATCAGCCCCAGCATTTT; clone_size: -; j_call: TRBJ1-5; v_call: TRBV6-2/TRBV6-3; d_call: TRBD1
cdr3_aa: CASRGGNNQPQHF; cdr3_nt: TGTGCCAGTAGAGGCGGAAACAATCAGCCCCAGCATTTT; clone_size: many; j_call: TRBJ1-5; v_call: TRBV19; d_call: -
cdr3_aa: CASSQRLAVYNEQFF; cdr3_nt: TGCGCCAGCAGCCAAAGACTAGCGGTCTACAATGAGCAGTTCTTC; clone_size: -; j_call: TRBJ2-1; v_call: TRBV5-1; d_call: TRBD2
cdr3_aa: CASSIRHSWTDTQYF; cdr3_nt: TGTGCCAGCAGCATAAGACATTCCTGGACAGATACGCAGTATTTT; clone_size: -; j_call: TRBJ2-3; v_call: TRBV13; d_call: -
cdr3_aa: CASSPGSNNSPLHF; cdr3_nt: TGTGCCAGCTCACCCGGTTCCAATAATTCACCCCTCCACTTT; clone_size: few; j_call: TRBJ1-6; v_call: TRBV18; d_call: -
cdr3_aa: CASSPTGVSSYGYTF; cdr3_nt: TGTGCCAGCTCACCTACAGGGGTGTCTAGCTATGGCTACACCTTC; clone_size: -; j_call: TRBJ1-2; v_call: TRBV18; d_call: TRBD1
cdr3_aa: CASSPRSSSPGNTIYF; cdr3_nt: TGTGCCAGCAGCCCAAGGAGCTCCTCTCCAGGAAACACCATATATTTT; clone_size: -; j_call: TRBJ1-3; v_call: TRBV7-2; d_call: -
cdr3_aa: CASSLNQAEEAFF; cdr3_nt: TGCGCCAGCAGCTTAAACCAGGCTGAAGAAGCTTTCTTT; clone_size: -; j_call: TRBJ1-1; v_call: TRBV5-1; d_call: -
cdr3_aa: CASSSTGYNTEAFF; cdr3_nt: TGCGCCAGCAGCTCTACAGGGTACAACACTGAAGCTTTCTTT; clone_size: -; j_call: TRBJ1-1; v_call: TRBV5-1; d_call: -
cdr3_aa: CASSLAGGGVHEQYF; cdr3_nt: TGCGCCAGCAGCTTGGCCGGCGGGGGGGTTCACGAGCAGTACTTC; clone_size: -; j_call: TRBJ2-7; v_call: TRBV5-1; d_call: TRBD2
cdr3_aa: CAWSSGHIYEQYF; cdr3_nt: TGTGCCTGGAGTTCGGGACACATTTACGAGCAGTACTTC; clone_size: -; j_call: TRBJ2-7; v_call: TRBV30; d_call: -
cdr3_aa: CASSRRGGPQETQYF; cdr3_nt: TGTGCCAGCAGTAGGCGGGGGGGCCCACAAGAGACCCAGTACTTC; clone_size: once; j_call: TRBJ2-5; v_call: TRBV9; d_call: TRBD2